The 5 T cell receptor beta chains listed next were all sequenced from one sample in a study of cytomegalovirus exposure and HLA in healthy donors. In the PCR, 60 Vbeta and 13 Jbeta primers were used. Method: immunoSEQ multiplex PCR; TCRdb's copy keeps in-frame clones and lacks some. This table holds approximately 220,000 clones, roughly 83% found once. Sequencing was carried out using PBMCs. These receptors all stem from a boy aged 2 to 10 in good health and CMV-seronegative.

The chain combines TRBV30 with TRBJ1-2; perhaps TRBD1 as D (5 bases). CDR3 size: 14 residues. Trimming took 4 bases from V and 0 from J, leaving 12 bases between them. Per the germline V gene, CDR1 is GTSNPN and CDR2 is SVGIG (reference sequence). In nucleotides, the CDR3 is TGTGCCTGGAAAAGGGAGGGGACTAACTATGGCTACACCTTC. Protein sequence: CAWKREGTNYGYTF.

The V call is TRBV2, the J call TRBJ2-1; 12 bases match TRBD2. Losses at the gene ends were 6 bases for V and 0 bases for J; bases not matched to a gene: 3. Looked up from germline, CDR1 is SNHLY and CDR2 is FYNNEI. The CDR3 sequence is 16 residues long. The CDR3 is CASRPTSGSSYNEQFF. The CDR3 bases are TGTGCCAGCAGACCGACTAGCGGGAGCTCCTACAATGAGCAGTTCTTC.

CDR3 in amino acids: CASSPGQSLNTEAFF. CDR3 nucleotides: TGTGCCAGTAGCCCGGGACAGTCCTTGAACACTGAAGCTTTCTTT. This chain uses TRBV19 with TRBJ1-1; 7 bases agree with TRBD1. The CDR3 contains 15 residues. Germline CDR1 and CDR2: LNHDA and SQIVND (reference sequence). The V segment lost 6 bases and the J segment 0 bases; nucleotides outside the gene matches: 7.

V usage is TRBV2 and J usage is TRBJ2-3, with TRBD2 as a possible D gene (5 bases). The CDR3 runs to 14 residues. Germline CDR1 and CDR2: SNHLY and FYNNEI. The germline V and J ends were trimmed by 4 bases and 4 bases, with 12 bases remaining between them. This CDR3 is CASSGLAGADTQYF. DNA for the CDR3: TGTGCCAGCAGTGGGCTAGCTGGTGCAGATACGCAGTATTTT.

The rearrangement joins TRBV19 to TRBJ1-1; the match to TRBD1 covers 7 bases. The CDR3 is 13 residues long. Germline loops: CDR1 LNHDA, CDR2 SQIVND (reference sequence). The trim removed 5 bases at V and 3 bases at J, leaving 3 bases unmatched. This CDR3 reads CASSYTGDTEAFF. CDR3 nucleotides: TGTGCCAGTAGTTACACAGGGGACACTGAAGCTTTCTTT. The whole variable domain, filled in from reference TRBV19 and TRBJ1-1, reads DGGITQSPKYLFRKEGQNVTLSCEQNLNHDAMYWYRQDPGQGLRLIYYSQIVNDFQKGDIAEGYSVSREKKESFPLTVTSAQKNPTAFYLCASSYTGDTEAFFGQGTRLTVV.